Included here is one T cell receptor beta chain sequence, with context. Its antigen is not known. The junction does not match germline at one end; this may be a read error. The record originates from a study of OX40 agonist ivuxolimab in advanced cancers. In the study overall: Participants could have had prior anti-PD-1, anti-PD-L1 or anti-CTLA-4 therapy, and around 43% had some. Three patients got partial responses; one had hepatocellular carcinoma and two had cutaneous melanoma. Study-level findings and limits: Dosing at 0.1 to 3.0 mg/kg was accompanied by clonal expansion of CD4+ and CD8+ blood T cells by week 6.

Method: immunoSEQ multiplex PCR; TCRdb's copy keeps in-frame clones and lacks some. The sample lists 60,000 to 75,000 clones, roughly 84% occurring once. CDR1 is SGHDN and CDR2 is FVKESK in the germline V gene. This CDR3 is 13 amino acids long. The input for sequencing was CD4+ or CD8+ T cells sorted from blood, taken in a trial of the OX40 agonist ivuxolimab. The gene calls are TRBV14 and TRBJ2-3; D gene ambiguous. The clonotype originates from an adult with an advanced solid tumor such as melanoma, head and neck, liver or kidney cancer. As DNA, the CDR3 is TGTGCCAGCAGTCCCCGGAGCAGAGATACGCAGTATTTT. It yields the protein CASSPRSRDTQYF.